This T cell receptor beta chain was sequenced during a study of cytomegalovirus exposure and HLA in healthy donors. Germline-derived CDR1 and CDR2 are MDHEN and SYDVKM. The CDR3 has 13 amino acids. Trimming cost V 2 bases and J 9 bases; bases outside gene matches: 3. PCR used 60 Vbeta primers and 13 Jbeta primers. Only in-frame clones appear in the TCRdb table, and some are missing; sequencing was by immunoSEQ multiplex PCR. The sample holds some 130,000 clones, around 77% seen once. This chain links TRBV28 with TRBJ2-1; 8 positions agree with TRBD1. The receptor was isolated from a man aged 30-40 years in good health and CMV-seronegative. The sample comprised PBMCs. For the CDR3, the DNA is TGTGCCAGCAGTTTACAGGGGGCGCGTGAGCAGTTCTTC. Amino acids: CASSLQGAREQFF.